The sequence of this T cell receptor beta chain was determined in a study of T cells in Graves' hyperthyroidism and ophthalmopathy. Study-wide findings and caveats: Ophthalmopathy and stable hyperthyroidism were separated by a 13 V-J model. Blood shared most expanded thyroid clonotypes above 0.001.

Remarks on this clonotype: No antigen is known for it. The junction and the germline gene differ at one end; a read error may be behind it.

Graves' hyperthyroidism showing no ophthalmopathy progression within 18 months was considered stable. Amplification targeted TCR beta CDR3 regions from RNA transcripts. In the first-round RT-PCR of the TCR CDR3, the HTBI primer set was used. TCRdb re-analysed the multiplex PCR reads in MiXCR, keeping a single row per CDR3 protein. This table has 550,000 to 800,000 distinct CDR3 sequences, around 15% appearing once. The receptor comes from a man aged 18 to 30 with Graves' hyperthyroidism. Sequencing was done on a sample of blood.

CDR3 DNA: TGTGCCAGCGGCTTTGGGGGCACTGAAGCTTTCTTT. Translation gives CASGFGGTEAFF. The J gene is TRBJ1-1, the V gene TRBV11-2; D possibly corresponds to TRBD1 (5 bases). The CDR3 consists of 12 residues. Germline CDR1 SGHAT, CDR2 FQNNGV.